The 14 T cell receptor beta chains below come from one sample, sequenced in a study of blood T cell repertoires in COVID-19. The data were produced by immunoSEQ multiplex PCR, yet TCRdb's version contains in-frame clones alone and is incomplete. The data contain hundreds of thousands of clones, around nine tenths of them singletons. The sample comprised peripheral blood. Receptor source: a woman in her fifties or sixties with COVID-19, enrolled during active disease.

The chain is built from TRBV9 and TRBJ1-4; the D gene is possibly TRBD1 (6 bases). Germline V lookup: CDR1 SGDLS, CDR2 YYNGEE. The CDR3 consists of 16 residues. V shed 3 bases and J shed 8 bases, with 20 bases lying between them. The CDR3 DNA sequence: TGTGCCAGCAGCGCCGGGGTCCGGCCAGGGGACGAAAAACTGTTTTTT. Protein: CASSAGVRPGDEKLFF.

The chain couples TRBV27 to TRBJ2-1; the match to TRBD1 covers 7 bases. With V trimmed by 4 bases and J by 10 bases, 4 bases remained unmatched. CDR1 is MNHEY and CDR2 is SMNVEV in the germline V gene (reference sequence). CDR3 length: 12 residues. CDR3 region: CASSSTGLEQFF. The CDR3, as DNA: TGTGCCAGCAGTTCGACAGGGCTCGAGCAGTTCTTC.

The J gene is TRBJ1-4, the V gene TRBV27, with D perhaps TRBD1 (6 bases). This CDR3 is 14 amino acids long. V gave up 6 bases and J gave up 8 bases, with 16 bases separating them. Germline CDR1 and CDR2: MNHEY and SMNVEV (reference sequence). The CDR3 sequence is CASRRTALGEKLFF. The CDR3 nucleotides read TGTGCCAGCAGACGGACAGCTTTGGGCGAAAAACTGTTTTTT. Looking up the rest from reference TRBV27 and TRBJ1-4 gives the full variable domain: EAQVTQNPRYLITVTGKKLTVTCSQNMNHEYMSWYRQDPGLGLRQIYYSMNVEVTDKGDVPEGYKVSRKEKRNFPLILESPSPNQTSLYFCASRRTALGEKLFFGSGTQLSVL.

V gene TRBV7-2 combines with J gene TRBJ1-5; 7 bases map to TRBD1. Germline assignment: CDR1 SGHTA and CDR2 FQGNSA. The CDR3 consists of 13 residues. With 5 bases clipped from V and 4 bases from J, the junction kept 2 bases outside the gene matches. CDR3 region: CASSKQGNQPQHF. CDR3 nucleotide sequence: TGTGCCAGCAGCAAACAGGGGAATCAGCCCCAGCATTTT.

The rearrangement links TRBV20-1 to TRBJ1-2; unclear D gene. Germline lookup yields CDR1 DFQATT and CDR2 SNEGSKA (reference sequence). The CDR3 contains 11 residues. The CDR3 region is CSGGDNYGYTF. The CDR3 nucleotides read TGCAGCGGTGGAGATAACTATGGCTACACCTTC.

The chain is built from TRBV18 and TRBJ2-7, with 8 bases that match TRBD2. The CDR3 spans 14 residues. V trimming: 2 bases; J trimming: 5 bases; junction bases outside the gene matches: 5. Germline V gene lookup returns CDR1 KGHSH and CDR2 LQKENI. The CDR3 reads CASSPNGGADEQYF. The CDR3 nucleotides read TGTGCCAGCTCACCAAACGGGGGGGCAGACGAGCAGTACTTC.

V gene TRBV5-4 combines with J gene TRBJ2-1, with TRBD2 identical over 8 bases. CDR1 is SGHNT, CDR2 YYREEE, per germline (reference sequence). The CDR3 consists of 15 residues. Trimming removed 1 base from V and 4 bases from J; junction bases left unmatched: 4. CDR3 residues: CASSLMRGGYNEQFF. CDR3 coding DNA: TGTGCCAGCAGCTTGATGCGCGGGGGGTACAATGAGCAGTTCTTC.

The chain recombines TRBV11-2 with TRBJ2-3, with D maybe TRBD2 (6 bases). V was trimmed by 1 base and J by 2 bases, leaving 10 bases between them. The CDR3 sequence is 15 residues long. CDR1 is SGHAT and CDR2 is FQNNGV in the germline V gene. In DNA, the CDR3 is TGTGCCAGCAGCTTAGCGGGGAGGACCACAGATACGCAGTATTTT. This sequence encodes CASSLAGRTTDTQYF. Filled out from reference TRBV11-2 and TRBJ2-3, the complete variable domain reads EAGVAQSPRYKIIEKRQSVAFWCNPISGHATLYWYQQILGQGPKLLIQFQNNGVVDDSQLPKDRFSAERLKGVDSTLKIQPAKLEDSAVYLCASSLAGRTTDTQYFGPGTRLTVL.

This clone was recorded at least ten times. Other DNA sequences from this sample encode an identical CDR3 as well. The chain combines TRBV5-1 with TRBJ1-1; D may be TRBD1 (5 bases). This CDR3 is 13 amino acids long. In germline, CDR1 is SGHRS, CDR2 YFSETQ. With 1 base removed from V and 4 bases from J, the gap between germline ends came to 8 bases. As DNA, the CDR3 is TGCGCCAGCAGCTTGAGGGGAGGCACTGAAGCTTTCTTT. It specifies CASSLRGGTEAFF.

The sample holds one count of this clone. The chain uses TRBV6-6 and TRBJ2-3; D is perhaps TRBD1 (5 bases). Trimming shortened V by 5 bases and J by 0 bases, and 6 bases separated the two germline ends. This CDR3 has 13 amino acids. Germline V gene sequence: CDR1 MNHNY, CDR2 SVGAGI (reference sequence). The CDR3 spells CASSGASTDTQYF. The CDR3 DNA sequence: TGTGCCAGCAGTGGGGCGAGCACAGATACGCAGTATTTT.

This clone occurred once. An end of the junction differs from the germline gene, which may be a read error. The rearrangement joins TRBV27 to TRBJ2-7, with a weak D call TRBD1 (6 bases). The CDR3 is 9 amino acids. Per germline, CDR1 MNHEY and CDR2 SMNVEV (reference sequence). The CDR3 nucleotides read TGTGCCAGCAGTTTTTACAGGGACTTC. It is translated as CASSFYRDF.

The V call is TRBV13, the J call TRBJ2-7, with no clear D. This CDR3 contains 11 residues. V was clipped by 10 bases and J by 2 bases, with 9 bases between them. Germline lookup yields CDR1 PRHDT and CDR2 FYEKMQ (reference sequence). DNA for the CDR3: TGTGCCACTTCCGTAACCTACGAGCAGTACTTC. Amino acid sequence: CATSVTYEQYF.

The genes are TRBV2 and TRBJ2-3; D unclear. Trimming shortened V by 8 bases and J by 4 bases, and 7 bases separated the two germline ends. CDR3 length equals 11 residues. The germline CDR1 and CDR2 sequences are SNHLY and FYNNEI. The CDR3 DNA follows: TGTGCCAGCCTCCAGTCAGATACGCAGTATTTT. Translating it yields CASLQSDTQYF.

This clone was seen a handful of times. This chain uses TRBV6-6 with TRBJ2-2; no definite D call. Germline CDR1 is MNHNY and CDR2 is SVGAGI (reference sequence). This CDR3 has 14 residues. The germline V and J ends were trimmed by 0 bases and 4 bases, with 6 bases remaining between them. In DNA form, the CDR3 reads TGTGCCAGCAGTTACTCGAGCGCCACCGGGGAGCTGTTTTTT. Protein sequence: CASSYSSATGELFF.